The present T cell receptor beta chain was sequenced within a study of blood T cell repertoires in COVID-19. Study-wide context: Spain, Italy and the United States supplied samples that represented acute and convalescent COVID-19.

Under the authors' procedure: Counts of nucleated cells, estimated from reference gene primer amplification, were obtained. The repertoire was sequenced with immunoSEQ multiplex PCR; TCRdb's copy has only in-frame clones and lacks some. Clonal size and the V and J genes are those of that table, whereas D and trimming came from the DNA. Of 190,000 or so clones listed, 80% to 90% are singletons. As regards this clone: Other DNA sequences in the same sample also yield this CDR3.

Material for sequencing was peripheral blood. The source of this sequence is a woman aged 18-29 years who had recovered from COVID-19.

The CDR3 is CASSLIAGGNTGELFF. CDR3 coding DNA: TGCGCCAGCAGCTTGATAGCGGGGGGGAACACCGGGGAGCTGTTTTTT. The gene calls are TRBV5-1 and TRBJ2-2; 10 bases line up with TRBD2. Germline CDR1 is SGHRS and CDR2 is YFSETQ. This CDR3 comprises 16 residues. After removal of 1 base from V and 1 base from J, the junction contained 1 base not matched to a gene.